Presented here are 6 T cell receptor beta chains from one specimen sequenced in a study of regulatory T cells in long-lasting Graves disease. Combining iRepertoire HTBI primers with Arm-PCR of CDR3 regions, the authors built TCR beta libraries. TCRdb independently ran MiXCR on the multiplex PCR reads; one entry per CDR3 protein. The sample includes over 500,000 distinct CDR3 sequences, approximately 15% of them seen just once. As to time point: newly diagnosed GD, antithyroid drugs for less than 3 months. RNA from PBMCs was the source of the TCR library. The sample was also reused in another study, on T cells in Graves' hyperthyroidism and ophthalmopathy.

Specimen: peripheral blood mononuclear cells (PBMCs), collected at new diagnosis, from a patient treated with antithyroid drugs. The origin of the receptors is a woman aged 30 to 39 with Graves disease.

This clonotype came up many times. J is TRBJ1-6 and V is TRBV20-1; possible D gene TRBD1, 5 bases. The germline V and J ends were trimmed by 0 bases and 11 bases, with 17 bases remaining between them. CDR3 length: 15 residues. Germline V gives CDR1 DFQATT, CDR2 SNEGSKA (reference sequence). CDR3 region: CSARDARTGGPPLHF. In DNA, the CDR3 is TGCAGTGCTAGAGACGCGCGCACGGGGGGTCCACCCCTCCACTTT.

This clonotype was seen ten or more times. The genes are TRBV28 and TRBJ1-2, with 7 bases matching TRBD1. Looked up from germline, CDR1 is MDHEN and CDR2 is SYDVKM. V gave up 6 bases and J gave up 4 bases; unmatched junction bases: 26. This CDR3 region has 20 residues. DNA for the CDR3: TGTGCCAGCAGACCACACCTGGGATCGGGCAGGGGGATCTTTGGCTATGGCTACACCTTC. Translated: CASRPHLGSGRGIFGYGYTF.

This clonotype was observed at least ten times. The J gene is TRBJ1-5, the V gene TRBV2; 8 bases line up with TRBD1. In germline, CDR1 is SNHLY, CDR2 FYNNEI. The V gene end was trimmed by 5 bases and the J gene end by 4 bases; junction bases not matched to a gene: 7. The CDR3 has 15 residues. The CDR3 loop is CASSRQGSGNQPQHF. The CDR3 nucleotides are TGTGCCAGCAGTAGACAGGGGAGTGGAAATCAGCCCCAGCATTTT.

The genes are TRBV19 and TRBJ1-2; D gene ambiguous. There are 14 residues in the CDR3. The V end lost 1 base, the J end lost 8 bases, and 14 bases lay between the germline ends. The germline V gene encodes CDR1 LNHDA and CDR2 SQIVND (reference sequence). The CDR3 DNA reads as TGTGCCAGTAGTATAGGACAAGGGCTGGGCGGCTACACCTTC. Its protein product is CASSIGQGLGGYTF.

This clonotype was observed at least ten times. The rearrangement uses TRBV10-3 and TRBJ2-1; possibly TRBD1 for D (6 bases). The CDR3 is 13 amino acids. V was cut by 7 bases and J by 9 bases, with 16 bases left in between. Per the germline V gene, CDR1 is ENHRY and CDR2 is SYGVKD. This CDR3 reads CAIKGPGEGEQFF. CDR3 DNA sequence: TGTGCCATCAAGGGCCCAGGGGAAGGTGAGCAGTTCTTC.

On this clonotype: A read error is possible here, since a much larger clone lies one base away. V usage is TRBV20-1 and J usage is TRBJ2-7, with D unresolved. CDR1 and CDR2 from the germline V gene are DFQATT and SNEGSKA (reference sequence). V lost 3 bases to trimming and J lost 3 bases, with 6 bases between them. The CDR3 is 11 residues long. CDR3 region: CSASYGYEQYF. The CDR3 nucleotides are TGCAGTGCTAGCTACGGCTACGAGCAGTACTTC.